This T cell receptor (beta chain) stems from a study of blood T cell repertoires in COVID-19. Study information: Sites across the United States, Italy and Spain contributed samples from acute and convalescent COVID-19. PBMCs, B-cell-depleted T cells, or T cells provided the cDNA or gDNA that made up the material.

Germline CDR1 reads KGHSH; CDR2 reads LQKENI. The V gene lost 6 bases and the J gene lost 1 base, with 9 bases spanning the gap. This CDR3 comprises 13 residues. Sequencing was performed with immunoSEQ multiplex PCR; in TCRdb, only in-frame clones are kept and a portion is missing. The sample holds under 300,000 clones, around 86% seen once. In terms of age and location, participants ranged from roughly 18 to 89 years and lived in about 25 US areas. Each participant's cohort was designated according to participant-reported clinical history. In its sample, this clone was seen once. The TCR originated in a woman aged 40 to 50 who had recovered from COVID-19. The sequencing input was PBMCs or T cells enriched from blood (not recorded which). The V and J genes are TRBV18 and TRBJ1-1, with a possible D match to TRBD1 (5 bases). CDR3 coding DNA: TGTGCCAGCTCCGCAGGGCCGAACACTGAAGCTTTCTTT. Translation: CASSAGPNTEAFF.